This TCR beta chain was sequenced during a study of cytomegalovirus exposure and HLA in healthy donors (dated by TCRdb to about 2017). A note on the overall study: In an earlier analysis of 587 of the donors, less than 350 Gb of sequence data and 117 million unique TCR beta sequences from about 179 million T cells were reported. Approximately 300 gigabases of sequencing data and around 85 million unique TCR sequences made up an early release that covered about 640 HLA-typed donors. Among the roughly 400 genotyped donors, approximately 76% belonged to the genetic ancestry cluster associated with self-reported Caucasian donors. The study was designed to test whether signatures of past pathogen exposure could be identified by cataloging public T cell receptors. The study used immunosequencing to profile the T cell repertoires of some 600 subjects and linked those repertoires to cytomegalovirus serostatus. In addition to the first cohort of several hundred subjects, a separate validation cohort of over 90 different subjects was used. The study combined high-throughput TCR immunosequencing, statistical association of individual TCRs with disease status, and machine learning to predict cytomegalovirus infection status. A later analysis re-examined previously published TCR beta repertoires from 610 or so donors and added high-resolution HLA genotyping to investigate patterns of TCR occurrence. Rather than using new phenotypic data, the later analysis identified candidate immune exposures from TCR beta sequences and from how often those sequences occurred across donors. An earlier analysis of 587 of the donors used high-throughput TCR beta sequencing to judge whether each TCR beta V gene segment behaved as functional or pseudogenic. Alongside the repertoire data, information on donor age, sex, ethnicity and CMV serostatus was compiled. Genome-wide SNP genotypes for about 65% of the roughly 700 donors were used in a later genetic analysis, which treated that subset as a discovery cohort. Every discovery cohort repertoire had been produced on one sequencing platform. HLA typing included class I and class II loci at four-digit resolution. The number of typed donors differed by locus: about 620-640 for A, B, C, DRB1 and DQB1; 500 to 550 for DQA1; 606 for DPA1; and around 450 for DPB1. Roughly 5 DR-DQ haplotypes were handled as single units for association and clustering because linkage in the cohort was strong. Among roughly 400 genotyped donors of the cohort, an average of roughly 230,000 unique TCR beta nucleotide sequences was sequenced per donor, of which 15% to 20% were non-productive. Study-level results and caveats: A cluster of highly shared sequence variants was judged likely to be a technical artifact of the sequencing pipeline. It was suggested by the authors that the approach could potentially be generalized to other disease states and immunological phenotypes. In a later analysis, the rate of TCR association differed among HLA loci, with DRB1 alleles having the most associated TCRs and HLA-C alleles having the fewest. In a later analysis, HLA-associated TCR beta chains showed more clonal expansion and lower generation probabilities than non-associated chains that were equally common. A further reported finding was that TCR beta sequences accurately predicted the HLA-A and HLA-B alleles for most subjects in the first cohort. In both the original and validation cohorts, the classifier was reported to diagnose cytomegalovirus status with high specificity and sensitivity. Because counts were too low, roughly 18 rarely observed V segments, including chromosome 9 orphons, were left out of the earlier analysis of 587 of the donors. Linkage disequilibrium might explain the correlated functional status among segregating V segments, but an unknown experimental factor could not be ruled out. Some IMGT-functional V segments, including TRBV6-2 and TRBV6-3, could not be distinguished by the 87-base-pair reads and were therefore excluded. Compared with the roughly 710-donor mean, donors in an Asian-associated ancestry cluster had fewer N-insertions in productive TCRs, according to a later genetic analysis. In vitro tests confirmed that three of the cytomegalovirus-associated TCR beta chains recognize cytomegalovirus antigens. Strong co-occurrence of HLA alleles, especially DR and DQ, made assigning TCR associations to individual alleles difficult. The presence/absence analyses assumed that sequencing depth was roughly uniform across donors, and that assumption may not be true. Only TCR beta chains were sequenced in this cohort, and the absence of alpha or paired-chain data limited detectable features. For the cohort, immune exposure information was limited to CMV serostatus. The study listed around 160 TCR beta chains as associated with cytomegalovirus. While some public TCRs were present in many individuals, most TCR sequences turned up only very rarely across donors. Several of the top co-occurrence clusters appeared to be linked to parvovirus B19, influenza, CMV and Epstein-Barr virus, according to a later analysis. Because HLA typing was missing for some donors at each locus, association tests included only the typed subset. An earlier analysis of some 560 of the donors showed that most TCR beta V segments appeared in productive rearrangements either about 90% or about 30% of the time, which broadly matched IMGT annotations. In a later analysis, around 15,000 TCR beta sequences were associated with specific HLA alleles at a false discovery rate of 0.05. According to a later analysis, most CMV-associated TCR beta chains appeared to be HLA-restricted, and the HLA associations seemed to be driven largely by CMV exposure. A later genetic analysis associated a missense DCLRE1C variant with V-gene and J-gene trimming of TCR beta chains, and an independent cohort replicated the association.

The germline V gene yields SNHLY for CDR1 and FYNNEI for CDR2. V drops 4 bases and J drops 10 bases, leaving 13 bases in between. The CDR3 runs 13 amino acids, cysteine and phenylalanine included. Here the CDR3 DNA is all that survives: 39 bases in frame from base 1. Library construction relied on the immunoSEQ multiplex PCR assay. For the multiplex PCR, a mixture combining 60 forward primers for TCR Vbeta segments and 13 reverse primers for TCR Jbeta segments was used. The CDR3 region of rearranged TCR beta genes was amplified from genomic DNA by a multiplex PCR assay. The amplified TCR beta libraries were sequenced on the Illumina HiSeq System as 87-base-pair reads. The authors processed their data as follows. In a later analysis, 70 million to 95 million unique TCR beta chains were counted across the approximately 640 repertoires, and roughly 11 million of these chains were shared by at least two donors. A nearest-neighbor algorithm error-corrected the raw reads and collapsed the reads into unique sequences, merging closely related sequences to remove PCR and sequencing errors. V, D and J gene segments were assigned by aligning CDR3 sequences to IMGT reference sequences. For a sequence to be retained, a match of at least six nucleotides was required to both a V gene segment and a J gene segment. A rearrangement was called productive if the CDR3 had no stop codons and remained in frame with V and J, and every other rearrangement was called non-productive. Following IMGT convention, CDR3 was defined as the stretch from the second conserved V-encoded cysteine up to the conserved J-encoded phenylalanine. The earlier analysis of roughly 590 of the donors excluded sequences that lacked an unambiguous match to a single V gene segment. An earlier analysis of over 450 of the donors classified V segments as functional when productive rearrangements were above 56.7% and as segregating when the standard deviation between donors was above 5%. To diagnose cytomegalovirus status from the catalog of TCR beta chain sequences, a statistical classification framework was built. In a later analysis, TCR nucleotide sequences were compared against IMGT/GENE-DB human TR gene sequences so that V and J genes could be assigned. A later analysis assigned CDR3 sequences and most-parsimonious VDJ recombination scenarios with the TCRdist pipeline. In a later analysis, each TCR beta chain was defined by its CDR3 amino acid sequence together with its V-gene family, and reads without a unique V-gene family were excluded. A later analysis removed 592 highly shared, low-generation-probability nucleotide sequences to deal with suspected cross-contamination and a sequencing artifact. For each public chain, a later analysis derived a clonal expansion index from normalized ranks of inferred template counts within each repertoire. In a later analysis, generation probabilities were computed with a VDJ recombination model fitted to out-of-frame rearrangements, and the resulting probabilities were checked against IGoR. A later analysis scored TCR-TCR, TCR-HLA and TCR-CMV co-occurrence with hypergeometric tests, applying a repertoire-size bias correction to TCR pairs. False discovery rates were estimated in a later analysis by permuting HLA or CMV assignments 20 times. A later analysis grouped co-occurring TCRs with DBSCAN, adding TCRdist sequence similarity when clustering within HLA-allele-positive subsets. Repertoires with fewer than 30,000 or more than 120,000 public chains were left out of co-occurrence clustering, as were about 5 repertoires with anomalous nucleotide sharing. TCRdb took this table from immuneACCESS and kept in-frame rearrangements with V and J called. Such tables lack part of the clones; where checked against another copy, unresolved V genes explain under half of the gap, and the rest is unexplained. For V, J and clone size, that table is used; D and trimming come from the DNA. For this sample the table gives 200,000 to 250,000 clones, of which roughly 84% were detected only once. The biggest ten clones account for 0.71% of the sample.

The cohort consisted of fewer than 700 healthy bone marrow donors. At the time of sampling, all cohort members were nominally healthy, though unrecorded immune exposures were likely present. The donor was CMV seronegative and belonged to the group of 350 or so seronegative cohort members. Every donor gave a peripheral blood sample, and the peripheral blood mononuclear cells from that sample were used for TCR beta sequencing. The Qiagen DNeasy Blood Extraction Kit was used to extract genomic DNA from the blood cell samples. This clone appeared a few times. Its antigen has not been determined. Base qualities are not provided; no much larger clone lies one nucleotide away.

The specimen was PBMCs. In this chain, TRBV2 is recombined with TRBJ1-4; confidence is insufficient to name the D gene. The receptor's source is a boy aged 2 to 10 in good health and CMV-seronegative. The bases read TGTGCCAGCAGTGCAAAGAGGGATGTAAAACTGTTTTTT. Protein translation: CASSAKRDVKLFF.